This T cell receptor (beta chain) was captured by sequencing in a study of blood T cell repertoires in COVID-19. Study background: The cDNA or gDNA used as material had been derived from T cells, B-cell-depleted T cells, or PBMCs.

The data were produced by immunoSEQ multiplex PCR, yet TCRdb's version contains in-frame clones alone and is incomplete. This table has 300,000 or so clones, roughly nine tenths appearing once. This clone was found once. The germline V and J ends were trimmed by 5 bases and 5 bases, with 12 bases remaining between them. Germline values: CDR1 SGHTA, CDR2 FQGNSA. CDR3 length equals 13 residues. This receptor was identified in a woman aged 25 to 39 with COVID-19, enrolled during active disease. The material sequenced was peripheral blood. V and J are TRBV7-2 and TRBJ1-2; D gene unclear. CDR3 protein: CASSLGRRYGYTF. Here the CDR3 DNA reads TGTGCCAGCAGCCTCGGGAGGAGGTATGGCTACACCTTC.